This T cell receptor (beta chain) was profiled in a study of blood T cell repertoires in COVID-19. Turning to the study itself: Sources were T cells, B-cell-depleted T cells, or PBMCs; the material itself was cDNA or gDNA.

The J segment lost 6 bases and the V segment lost 5 bases, leaving 4 bases of the junction unmatched. Germline V CDR1 and CDR2: SEHNR, FQNEAQ (reference sequence). The CDR3 totals 15 residues. Sequenced by immunoSEQ multiplex PCR; TCRdb stores in-frame clones only, minus some. The sample shows some 180,000 clones, roughly 90% of them seen only once. V usage is TRBV7-9 and J usage is TRBJ1-6, with 10 bases matching TRBD1. The sequence came from a young man with COVID-19, enrolled during active disease. Sample: peripheral blood. DNA of the CDR3: TGTGCCAGCAGCCGGGGACAGGGGAGTAATTCACCCCTCCACTTT. This codes for CASSRGQGSNSPLHF.